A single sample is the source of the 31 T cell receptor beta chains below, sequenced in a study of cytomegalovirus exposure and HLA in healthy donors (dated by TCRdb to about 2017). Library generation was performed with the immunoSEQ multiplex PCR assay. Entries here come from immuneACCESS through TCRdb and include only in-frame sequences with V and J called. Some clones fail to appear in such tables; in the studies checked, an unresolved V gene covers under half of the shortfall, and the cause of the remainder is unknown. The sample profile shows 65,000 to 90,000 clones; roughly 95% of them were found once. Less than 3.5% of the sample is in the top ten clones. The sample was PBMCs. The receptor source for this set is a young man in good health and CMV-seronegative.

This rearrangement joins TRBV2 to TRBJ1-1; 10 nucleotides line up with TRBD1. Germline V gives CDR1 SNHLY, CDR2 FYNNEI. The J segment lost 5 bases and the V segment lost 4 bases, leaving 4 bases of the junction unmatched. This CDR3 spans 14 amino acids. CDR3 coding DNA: TGTGCCAGCAGTGGACAGGGGGCGCAAACTGAAGCTTTCTTT. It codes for CASSGQGAQTEAFF.

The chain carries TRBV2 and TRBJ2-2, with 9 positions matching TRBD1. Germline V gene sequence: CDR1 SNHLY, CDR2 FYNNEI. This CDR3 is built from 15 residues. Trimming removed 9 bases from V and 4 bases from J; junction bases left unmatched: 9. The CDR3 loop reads CARSIGQGPTGELFF. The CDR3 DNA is TGTGCCAGGAGCATCGGACAGGGGCCCACCGGGGAGCTGTTTTTT.

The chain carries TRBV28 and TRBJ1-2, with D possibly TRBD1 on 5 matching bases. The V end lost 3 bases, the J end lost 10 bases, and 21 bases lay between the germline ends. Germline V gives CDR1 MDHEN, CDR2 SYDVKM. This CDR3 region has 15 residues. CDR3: CASSFPQTAKETYTF. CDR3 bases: TGTGCCAGCAGTTTTCCCCAGACAGCCAAGGAGACCTACACCTTC.

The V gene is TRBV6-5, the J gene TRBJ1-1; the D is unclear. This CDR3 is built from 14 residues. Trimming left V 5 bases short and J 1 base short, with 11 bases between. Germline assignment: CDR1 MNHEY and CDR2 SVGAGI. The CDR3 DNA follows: TGTGCCAGCAGTATCCTCAACAAGAACACTGAAGCTTTCTTT. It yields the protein CASSILNKNTEAFF.

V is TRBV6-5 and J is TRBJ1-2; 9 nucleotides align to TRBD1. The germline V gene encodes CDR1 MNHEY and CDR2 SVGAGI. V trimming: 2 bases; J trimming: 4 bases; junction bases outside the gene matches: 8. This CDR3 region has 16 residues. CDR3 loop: CASSYMERDRVYGYTF. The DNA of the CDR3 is TGTGCCAGCAGTTACATGGAACGGGACAGGGTCTATGGCTACACCTTC.

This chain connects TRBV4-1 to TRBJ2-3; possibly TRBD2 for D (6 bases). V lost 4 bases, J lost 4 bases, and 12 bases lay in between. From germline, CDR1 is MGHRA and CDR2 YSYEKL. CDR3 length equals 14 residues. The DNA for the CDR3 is TGCGCCAGCAGCCCTCCGGGGGTGGCAGATACGCAGTATTTT. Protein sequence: CASSPPGVADTQYF.

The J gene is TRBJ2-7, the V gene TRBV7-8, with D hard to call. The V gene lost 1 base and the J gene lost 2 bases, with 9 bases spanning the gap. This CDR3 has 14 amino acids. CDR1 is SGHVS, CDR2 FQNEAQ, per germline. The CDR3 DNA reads TGTGCCAGCAGCTTAGTATACAGCACCTACGAGCAGTACTTC. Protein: CASSLVYSTYEQYF.

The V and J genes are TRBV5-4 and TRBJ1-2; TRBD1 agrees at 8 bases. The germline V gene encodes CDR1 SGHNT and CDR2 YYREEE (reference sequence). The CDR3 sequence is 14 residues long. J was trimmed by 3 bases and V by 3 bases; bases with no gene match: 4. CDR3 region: CASSSGQGHYGYTF. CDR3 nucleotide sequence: TGTGCCAGCAGCTCCGGACAGGGTCACTATGGCTACACCTTC.

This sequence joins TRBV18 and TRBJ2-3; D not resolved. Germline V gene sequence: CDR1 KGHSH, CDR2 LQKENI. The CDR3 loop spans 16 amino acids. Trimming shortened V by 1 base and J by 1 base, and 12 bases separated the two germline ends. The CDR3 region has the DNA TGTGCCAGCTCACCACGAGATGGTCCTGGCACAGATACGCAGTATTTT. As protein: CASSPRDGPGTDTQYF.

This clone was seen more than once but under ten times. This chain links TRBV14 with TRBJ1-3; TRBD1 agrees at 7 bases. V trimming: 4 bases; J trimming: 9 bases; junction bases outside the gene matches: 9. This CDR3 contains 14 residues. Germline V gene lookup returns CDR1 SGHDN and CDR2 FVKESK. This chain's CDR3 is CASSPGTAIGTIYF. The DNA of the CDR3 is TGTGCCAGCAGCCCCGGGACAGCGATCGGCACCATATATTTT.

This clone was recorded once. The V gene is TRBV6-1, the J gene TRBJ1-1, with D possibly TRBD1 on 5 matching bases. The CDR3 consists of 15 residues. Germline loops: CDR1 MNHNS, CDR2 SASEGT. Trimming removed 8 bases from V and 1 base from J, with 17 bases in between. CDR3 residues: CASRYEQVPNTEAFF. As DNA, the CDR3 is TGTGCCAGCCGGTACGAACAGGTTCCGAACACTGAAGCTTTCTTT.

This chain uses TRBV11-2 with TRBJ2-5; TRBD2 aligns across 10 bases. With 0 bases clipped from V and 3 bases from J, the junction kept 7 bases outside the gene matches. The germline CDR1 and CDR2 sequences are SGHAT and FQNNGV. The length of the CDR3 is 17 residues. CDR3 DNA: TGTGCCAGCAGCTTAGATAGGGCTAGCGGGGGTAAAGAGACCCAGTACTTC. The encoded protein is CASSLDRASGGKETQYF.

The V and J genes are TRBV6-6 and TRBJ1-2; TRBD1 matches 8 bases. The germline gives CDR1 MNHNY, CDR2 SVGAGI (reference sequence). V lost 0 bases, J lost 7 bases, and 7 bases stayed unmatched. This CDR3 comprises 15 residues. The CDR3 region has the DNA TGTGCCAGCAGTTACTCGAGCCAGGGGGCGGGTGGCTACACCTTC. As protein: CASSYSSQGAGGYTF.

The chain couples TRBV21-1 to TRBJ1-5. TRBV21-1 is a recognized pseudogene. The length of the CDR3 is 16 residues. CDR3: CASSKKFGGMDQPQHF. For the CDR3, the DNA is TGTGCCAGCAGCAAGAAGTTCGGAGGGATGGATCAGCCCCAGCATTTT.

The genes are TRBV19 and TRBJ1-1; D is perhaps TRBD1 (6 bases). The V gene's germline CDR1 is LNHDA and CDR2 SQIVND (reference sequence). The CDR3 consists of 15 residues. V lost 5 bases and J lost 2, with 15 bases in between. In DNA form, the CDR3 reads TGTGCCAGTAGTCCGAGGGCGGGGGGCAACACTGAAGCTTTCTTT. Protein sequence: CASSPRAGGNTEAFF.

The CDR3 here is CASSPRQGNTGELFF. The CDR3 nucleotides are TGTGCCAGCTCTCCTCGACAGGGTAACACCGGGGAGCTGTTTTTT. V and J are TRBV18 and TRBJ2-2; TRBD1 agrees at 7 bases. In germline, CDR1 is KGHSH, CDR2 LQKENI. The V segment lost 6 bases and the J segment 2 bases; nucleotides outside the gene matches: 6. This CDR3 spans 15 amino acids.

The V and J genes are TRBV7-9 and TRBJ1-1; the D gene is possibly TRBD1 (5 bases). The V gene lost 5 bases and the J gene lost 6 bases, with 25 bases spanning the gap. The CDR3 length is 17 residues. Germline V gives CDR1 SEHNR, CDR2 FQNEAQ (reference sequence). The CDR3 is CASSASSSWGRDAEAFF. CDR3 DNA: TGTGCCAGCAGCGCCTCTTCTTCGTGGGGGAGGGACGCTGAAGCTTTCTTT.

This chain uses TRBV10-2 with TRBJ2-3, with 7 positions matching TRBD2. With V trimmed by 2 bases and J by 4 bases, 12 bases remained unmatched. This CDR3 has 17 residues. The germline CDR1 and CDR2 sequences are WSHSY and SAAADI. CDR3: CASSELGGGGGADTQYF. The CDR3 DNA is TGCGCCAGCAGTGAGCTGGGTGGCGGGGGAGGGGCAGATACGCAGTATTTT.

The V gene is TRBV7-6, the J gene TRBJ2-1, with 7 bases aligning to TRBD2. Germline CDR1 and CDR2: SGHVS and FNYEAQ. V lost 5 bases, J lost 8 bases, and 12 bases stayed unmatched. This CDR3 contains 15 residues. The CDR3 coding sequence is TGTGCCAGCAGCCCCTCTAGCGGTCCTGGGGATGAGCAGTTCTTC. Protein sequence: CASSPSSGPGDEQFF.

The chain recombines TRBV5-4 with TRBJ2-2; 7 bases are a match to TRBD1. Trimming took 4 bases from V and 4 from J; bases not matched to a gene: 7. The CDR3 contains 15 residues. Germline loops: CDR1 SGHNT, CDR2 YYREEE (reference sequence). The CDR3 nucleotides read TGTGCCAGCAGCACGGGGACAGAACCCACCGGGGAGCTGTTTTTT. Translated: CASSTGTEPTGELFF.

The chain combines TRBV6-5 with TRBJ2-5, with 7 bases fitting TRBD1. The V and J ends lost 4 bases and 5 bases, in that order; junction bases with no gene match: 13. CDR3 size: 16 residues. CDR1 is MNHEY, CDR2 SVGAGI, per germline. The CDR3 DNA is TGTGCCAGCAGTTTTCTCCCAGACAGGGAACAGGAGACCCAGTACTTC. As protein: CASSFLPDREQETQYF.

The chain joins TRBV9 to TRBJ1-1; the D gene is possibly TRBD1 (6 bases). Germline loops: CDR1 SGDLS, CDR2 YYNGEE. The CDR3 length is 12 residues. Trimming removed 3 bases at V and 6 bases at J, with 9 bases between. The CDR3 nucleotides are TGTGCCAGCAGCGGACAGGCCCCTGAAGCTTTCTTT. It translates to CASSGQAPEAFF.

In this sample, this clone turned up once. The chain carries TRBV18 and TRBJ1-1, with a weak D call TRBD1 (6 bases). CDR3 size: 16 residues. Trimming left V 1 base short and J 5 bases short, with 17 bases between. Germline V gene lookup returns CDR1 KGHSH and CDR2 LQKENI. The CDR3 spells CASSPRVGGQWTEAFF. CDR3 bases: TGTGCCAGCTCACCACGGGTCGGGGGGCAATGGACTGAAGCTTTCTTT.

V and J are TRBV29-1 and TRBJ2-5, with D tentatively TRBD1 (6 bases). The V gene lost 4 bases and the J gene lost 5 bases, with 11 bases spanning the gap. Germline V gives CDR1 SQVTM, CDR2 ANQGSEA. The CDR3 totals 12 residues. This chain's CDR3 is CSVVRGPETQYF. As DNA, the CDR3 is TGCAGCGTTGTCAGGGGACCGGAGACCCAGTACTTC.

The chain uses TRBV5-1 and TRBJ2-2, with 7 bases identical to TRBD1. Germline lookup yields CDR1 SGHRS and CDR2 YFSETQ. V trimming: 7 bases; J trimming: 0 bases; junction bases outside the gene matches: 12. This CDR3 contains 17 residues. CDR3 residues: CASSWTGQASNTGELFF. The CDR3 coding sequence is TGCGCCAGCTCGTGGACAGGTCAAGCCTCGAACACCGGGGAGCTGTTTTTT.

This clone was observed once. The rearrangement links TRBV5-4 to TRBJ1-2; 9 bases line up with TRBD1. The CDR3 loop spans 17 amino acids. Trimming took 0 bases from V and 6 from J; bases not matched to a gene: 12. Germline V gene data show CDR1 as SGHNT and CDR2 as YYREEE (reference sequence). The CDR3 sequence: CASSLGRGQGTGDGYTF. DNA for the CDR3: TGTGCCAGCAGCTTGGGACGGGGACAGGGAACGGGGGATGGCTACACCTTC.

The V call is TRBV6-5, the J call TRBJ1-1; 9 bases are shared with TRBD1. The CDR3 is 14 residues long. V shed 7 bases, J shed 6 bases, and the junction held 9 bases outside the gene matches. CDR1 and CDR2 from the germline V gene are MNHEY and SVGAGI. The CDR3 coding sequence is TGTGCCAGCACCCCCGGGACAGGGAGCGCTGAAGCTTTCTTT. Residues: CASTPGTGSAEAFF.

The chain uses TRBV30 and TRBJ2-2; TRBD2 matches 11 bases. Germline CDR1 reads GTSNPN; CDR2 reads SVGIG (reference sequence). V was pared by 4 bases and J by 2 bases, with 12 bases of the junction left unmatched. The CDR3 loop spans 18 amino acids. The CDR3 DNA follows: TGTGCCTGGAAGACAGGGGTGCTAGCGGGGGGAAACACCGGGGAGCTGTTTTTT. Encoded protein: CAWKTGVLAGGNTGELFF.

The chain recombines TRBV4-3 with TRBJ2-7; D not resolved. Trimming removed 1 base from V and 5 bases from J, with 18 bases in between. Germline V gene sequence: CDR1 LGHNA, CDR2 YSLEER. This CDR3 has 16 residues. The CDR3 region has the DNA TGCGCCAGCAGCCAAGGGGTACTATCCCCCCCTAACGAGCAGTACTTC. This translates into CASSQGVLSPPNEQYF.

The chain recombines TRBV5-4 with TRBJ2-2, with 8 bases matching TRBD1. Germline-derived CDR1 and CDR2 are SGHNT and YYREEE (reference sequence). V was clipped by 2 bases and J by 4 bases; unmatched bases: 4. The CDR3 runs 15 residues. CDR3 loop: CASSLRDRPTGELFF. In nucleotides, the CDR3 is TGTGCCAGCAGCTTACGGGACAGGCCCACCGGGGAGCTGTTTTTT. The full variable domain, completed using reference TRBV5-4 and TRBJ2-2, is ETGVTQSPTHLIKTRGQQVTLRCSSQSGHNTVSWYQQALGQGPQFIFQYYREEENGRGNFPPRFSGLQFPNYSSELNVNALELDDSALYLCASSLRDRPTGELFFGEGSRLTVL.

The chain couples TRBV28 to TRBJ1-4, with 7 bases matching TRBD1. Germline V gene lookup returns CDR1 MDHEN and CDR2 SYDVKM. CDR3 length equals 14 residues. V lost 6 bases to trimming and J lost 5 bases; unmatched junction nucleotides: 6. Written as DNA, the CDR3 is TGTGCCAGCAGCACCGGGACAGAAAATGAAAAACTGTTTTTT. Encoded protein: CASSTGTENEKLFF.